This TCR beta chain was sequenced during a study of blood T cell repertoires in COVID-19. Trimming took 0 bases from V and 7 from J; bases not matched to a gene: 6. This CDR3 is built from 15 residues. Germline values: CDR1 SGHRS, CDR2 YFSETQ. TCRdb's table, derived via immunoSEQ multiplex PCR, lists solely in-frame clones and lacks some. The data hold some 100,000 clones, with around 90% observed a single time. The clonotype was recovered from a woman aged 65 to 85 with acute or convalescent COVID-19. The sample was peripheral blood. The chain employs TRBV5-1 and TRBJ2-2; 7 bases are a match to TRBD1. The CDR3 sequence is CASSLEGARSGELFF. CDR3 nucleotides: TGCGCCAGCAGCTTGGAGGGGGCCAGGAGCGGGGAGCTGTTTTTT.